This TCR beta chain was sequenced for a study of blood T cell repertoires in COVID-19. Only in-frame clones appear in the TCRdb table, and some are missing; sequencing was by immunoSEQ multiplex PCR. The sample consists of about 370,000 clones, 85% to 90% of them appearing once. Germline V CDR1 and CDR2: LNHDA, SQIVND (reference sequence). Trimming removed 5 bases at V and 1 base at J, with 8 bases between. The CDR3 length is 13 residues. This chain links TRBV19 with TRBJ1-1, with D unclear. The clonotype originates from a woman younger than 45 who had recovered from COVID-19. Source material: PBMCs or T cells enriched from blood (not recorded which). The CDR3 coding sequence is TGTGCCAGTAGTCCGTACACGAACACTGAAGCTTTCTTT. Translated: CASSPYTNTEAFF.